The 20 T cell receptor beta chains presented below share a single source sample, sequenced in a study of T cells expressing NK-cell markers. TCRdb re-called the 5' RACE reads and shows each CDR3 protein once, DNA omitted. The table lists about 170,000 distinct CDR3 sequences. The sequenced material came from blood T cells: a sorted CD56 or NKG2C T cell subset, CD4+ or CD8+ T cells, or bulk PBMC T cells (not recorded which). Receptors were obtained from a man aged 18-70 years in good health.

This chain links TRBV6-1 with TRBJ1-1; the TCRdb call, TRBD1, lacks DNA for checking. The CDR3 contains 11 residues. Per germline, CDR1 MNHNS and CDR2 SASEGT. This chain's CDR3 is CASSHAGEAFF.

This chain's CDR3 is CASRPTGEGYGYTF. The rearrangement links TRBV6-1 to TRBJ1-2; no DNA is available, so the TRBD1 call from TCRdb remains unchecked. CDR1 and CDR2 from the germline V gene are MNHNS and SASEGT. This CDR3 contains 14 residues.

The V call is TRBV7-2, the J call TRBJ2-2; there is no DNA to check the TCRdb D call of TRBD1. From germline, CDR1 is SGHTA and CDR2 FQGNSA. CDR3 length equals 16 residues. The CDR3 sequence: CASSGGAYDLDWELFF.

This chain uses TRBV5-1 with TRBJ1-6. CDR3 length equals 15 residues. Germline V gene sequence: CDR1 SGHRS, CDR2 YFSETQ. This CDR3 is CASSFTGSYNSPLHF.

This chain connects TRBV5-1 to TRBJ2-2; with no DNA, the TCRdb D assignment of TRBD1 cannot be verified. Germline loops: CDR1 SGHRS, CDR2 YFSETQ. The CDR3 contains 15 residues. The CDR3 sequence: CASTRTGTNTGELFF.

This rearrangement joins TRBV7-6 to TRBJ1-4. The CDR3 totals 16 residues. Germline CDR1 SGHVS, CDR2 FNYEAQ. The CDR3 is CASSLLLPATNEKLFF.

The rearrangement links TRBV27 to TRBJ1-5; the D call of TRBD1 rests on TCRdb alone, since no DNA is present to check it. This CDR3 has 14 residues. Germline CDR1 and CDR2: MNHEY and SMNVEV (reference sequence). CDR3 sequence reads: CASSLRGGNQPQHF.

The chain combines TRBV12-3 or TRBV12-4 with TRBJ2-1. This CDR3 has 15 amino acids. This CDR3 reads CASKLDGSSYNEQFF.

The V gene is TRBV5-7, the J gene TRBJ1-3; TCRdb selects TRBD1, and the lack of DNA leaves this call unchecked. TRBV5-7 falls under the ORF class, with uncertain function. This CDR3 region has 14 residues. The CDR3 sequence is CASSLAGTGNTIYF.

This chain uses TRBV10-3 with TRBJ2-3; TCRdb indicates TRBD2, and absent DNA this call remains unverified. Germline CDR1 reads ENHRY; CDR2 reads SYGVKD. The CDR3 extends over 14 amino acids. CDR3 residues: CAISSGGNTDTQYF.

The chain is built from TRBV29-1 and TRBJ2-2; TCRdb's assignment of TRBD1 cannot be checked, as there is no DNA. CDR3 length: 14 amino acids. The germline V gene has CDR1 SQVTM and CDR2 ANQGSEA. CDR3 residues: CSVLWDRGSGELFF.

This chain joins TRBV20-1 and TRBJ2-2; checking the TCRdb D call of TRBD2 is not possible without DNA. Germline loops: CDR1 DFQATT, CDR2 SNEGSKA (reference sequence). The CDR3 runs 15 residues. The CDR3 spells CSARMTTANTGELFF.

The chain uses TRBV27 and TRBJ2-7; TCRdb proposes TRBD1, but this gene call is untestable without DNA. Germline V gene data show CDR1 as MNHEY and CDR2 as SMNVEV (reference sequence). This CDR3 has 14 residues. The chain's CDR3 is CASSYPGRVTEQYF.

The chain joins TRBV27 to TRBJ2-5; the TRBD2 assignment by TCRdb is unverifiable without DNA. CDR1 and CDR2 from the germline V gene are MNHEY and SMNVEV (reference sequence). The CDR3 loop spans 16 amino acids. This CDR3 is CASSPPPAGHQETQYF.

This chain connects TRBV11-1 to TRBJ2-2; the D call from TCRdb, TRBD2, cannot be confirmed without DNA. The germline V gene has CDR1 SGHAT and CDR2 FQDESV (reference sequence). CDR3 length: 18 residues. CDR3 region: CASSFPRLEGTITGELFF.

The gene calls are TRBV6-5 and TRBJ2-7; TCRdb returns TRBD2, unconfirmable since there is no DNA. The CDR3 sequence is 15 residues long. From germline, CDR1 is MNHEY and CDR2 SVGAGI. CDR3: CASSYSGGRLGEQYF.

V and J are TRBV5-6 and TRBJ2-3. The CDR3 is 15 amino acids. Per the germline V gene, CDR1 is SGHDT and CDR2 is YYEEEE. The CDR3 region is CASSWGFQSTDTQYF.

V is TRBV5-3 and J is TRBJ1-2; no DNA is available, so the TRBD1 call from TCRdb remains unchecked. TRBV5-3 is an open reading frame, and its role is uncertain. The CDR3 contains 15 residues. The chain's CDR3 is CARSLVTGGDYGYTF.

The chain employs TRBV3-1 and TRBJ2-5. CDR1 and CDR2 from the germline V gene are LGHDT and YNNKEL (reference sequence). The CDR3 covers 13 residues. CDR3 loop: CASSPTNEETQYF.

This CDR3 is CASSFQGGTGTQYF. This chain links TRBV5-6 with TRBJ2-3; TCRdb indicates TRBD1, and absent DNA this call remains unverified. The CDR3 contains 14 residues. Germline-derived CDR1 and CDR2 are SGHDT and YYEEEE.